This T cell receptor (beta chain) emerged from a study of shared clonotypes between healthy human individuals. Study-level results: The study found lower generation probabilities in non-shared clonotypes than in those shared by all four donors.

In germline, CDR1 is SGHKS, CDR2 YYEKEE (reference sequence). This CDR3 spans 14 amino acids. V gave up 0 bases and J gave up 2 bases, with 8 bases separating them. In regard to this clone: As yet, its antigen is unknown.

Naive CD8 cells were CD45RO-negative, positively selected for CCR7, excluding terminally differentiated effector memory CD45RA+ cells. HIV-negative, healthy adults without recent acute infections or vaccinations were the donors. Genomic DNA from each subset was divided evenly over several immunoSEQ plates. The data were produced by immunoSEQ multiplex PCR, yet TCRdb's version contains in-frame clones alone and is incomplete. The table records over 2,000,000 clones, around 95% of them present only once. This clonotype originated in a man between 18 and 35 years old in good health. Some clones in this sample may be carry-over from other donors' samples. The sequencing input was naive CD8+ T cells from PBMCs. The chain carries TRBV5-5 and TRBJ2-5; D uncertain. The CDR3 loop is CASSLVGYQETQYF. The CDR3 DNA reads TGTGCCAGCAGCTTGGTCGGCTATCAAGAGACCCAGTACTTC.